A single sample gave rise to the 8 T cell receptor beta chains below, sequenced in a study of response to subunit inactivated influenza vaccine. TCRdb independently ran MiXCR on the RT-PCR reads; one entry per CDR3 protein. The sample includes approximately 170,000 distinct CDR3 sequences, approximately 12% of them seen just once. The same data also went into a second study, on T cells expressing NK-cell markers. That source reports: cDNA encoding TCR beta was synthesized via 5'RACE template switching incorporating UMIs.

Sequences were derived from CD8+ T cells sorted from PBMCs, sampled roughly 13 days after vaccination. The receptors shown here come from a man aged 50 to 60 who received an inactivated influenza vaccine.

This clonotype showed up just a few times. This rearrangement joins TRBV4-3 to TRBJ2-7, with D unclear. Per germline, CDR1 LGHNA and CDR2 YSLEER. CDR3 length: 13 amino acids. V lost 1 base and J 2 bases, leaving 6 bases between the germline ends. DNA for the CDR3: TGCGCCAGCAGCCAAGGAAACACCTACGAGCAGTACTTC. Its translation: CASSQGNTYEQYF.

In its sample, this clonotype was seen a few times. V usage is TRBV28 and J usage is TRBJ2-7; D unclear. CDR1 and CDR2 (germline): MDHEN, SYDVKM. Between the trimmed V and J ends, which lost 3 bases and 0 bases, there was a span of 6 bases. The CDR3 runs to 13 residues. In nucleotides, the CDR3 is TGTGCCAGCAGTTTTTCGAGCTCCTACGAGCAGTACTTC. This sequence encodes CASSFSSSYEQYF.

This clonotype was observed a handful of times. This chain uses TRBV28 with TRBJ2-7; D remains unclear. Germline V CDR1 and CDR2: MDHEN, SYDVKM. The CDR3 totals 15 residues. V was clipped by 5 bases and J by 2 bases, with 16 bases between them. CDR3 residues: CASSILQRPAYEQYF. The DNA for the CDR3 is TGTGCCAGCAGTATCCTACAGAGACCGGCCTACGAGCAGTACTTC.

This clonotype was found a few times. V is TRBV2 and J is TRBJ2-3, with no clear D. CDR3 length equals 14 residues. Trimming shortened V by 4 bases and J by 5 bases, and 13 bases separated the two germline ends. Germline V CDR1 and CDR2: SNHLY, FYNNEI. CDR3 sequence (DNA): TGTGCCAGCAGTGTAGAGGCCGACGGAGATACGCAGTATTTT. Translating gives CASSVEADGDTQYF.

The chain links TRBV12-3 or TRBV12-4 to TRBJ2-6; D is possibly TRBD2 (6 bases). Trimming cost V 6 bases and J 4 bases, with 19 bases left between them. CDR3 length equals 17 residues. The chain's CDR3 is CASRHLTSLVGANVLTF. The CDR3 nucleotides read TGTGCCAGCAGACACTTGACTAGTTTAGTAGGGGCCAACGTCCTGACTTTC.

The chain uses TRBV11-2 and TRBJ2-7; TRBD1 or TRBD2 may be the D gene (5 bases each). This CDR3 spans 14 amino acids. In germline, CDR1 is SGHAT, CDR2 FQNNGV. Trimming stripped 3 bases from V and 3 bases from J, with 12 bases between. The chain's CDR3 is CASSFGGPVYEQYF. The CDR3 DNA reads TGTGCCAGCAGCTTTGGGGGACCGGTCTACGAGCAGTACTTC.

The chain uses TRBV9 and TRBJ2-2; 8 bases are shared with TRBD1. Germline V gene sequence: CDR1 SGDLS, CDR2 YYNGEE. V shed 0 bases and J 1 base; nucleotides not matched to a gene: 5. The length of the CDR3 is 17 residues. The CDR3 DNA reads TGTGCCAGCAGCGTAGCAGCCGGGACAGGGAACACCGGGGAGCTGTTTTTT. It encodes CASSVAAGTGNTGELFF.

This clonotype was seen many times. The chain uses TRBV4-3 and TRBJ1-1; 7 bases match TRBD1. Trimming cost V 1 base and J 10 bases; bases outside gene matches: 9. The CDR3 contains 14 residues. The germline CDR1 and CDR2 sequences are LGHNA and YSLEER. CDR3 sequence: CASSQGYEDRRAFF. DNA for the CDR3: TGCGCCAGCAGCCAAGGTTACGAGGACAGGCGAGCTTTCTTT.